A selection of T cell receptor beta chains follows, all from one sample in a study of patients and donors after allogeneic stem cell transplantation. Using its own MiXCR run on the RT-PCR reads, TCRdb lists one record per CDR3 protein. The sample includes approximately 140,000 distinct CDR3 sequences, 30% to 45% of them seen just once. Specimen: blood, either unsorted or a sorted T cell fraction (not recorded which). The receptors derive from a human donor who was either an allogeneic HSCT recipient or a stem cell or donor lymphocyte infusion donor (not recorded which). It is not recorded whose cells these are; they may come from a transplant donor. Each CDR3 is given with its conserved first and last residue. Each record gives: V gene, D gene, J gene, clone size, CDR3 protein, CDR3 DNA. A D gene is named only where the DNA matches it firmly. The size entry is marked missing in some rows and otherwise reads once, few, many or a size class.

TRBV6-2/TRBV6-3	-	TRBJ2-2	-	CASNAGRKGGELFF	TGTGCCAGCAACGCCGGGAGAAAAGGGGGGGAGCTGTTTTTT
TRBV6-6	-	TRBJ1-5	few	CASSYSVAQALGQPQHF	TGTGCCAGCAGTTACTCGGTTGCACAGGCCTTGGGACAGCCCCAGCATTTT
TRBV5-1	-	TRBJ2-1	-	CASSPGTVGQYNEQFF	TGCGCCAGCAGCCCTGGGACCGTCGGCCAGTACAATGAGCAGTTCTTC
TRBV4-2	-	TRBJ2-6	-	CASSLNRDSGANVLTF	TGTGCCAGCAGCCTCAACAGGGATTCTGGGGCCAACGTCCTGACTTTC
TRBV28	-	TRBJ1-4	-	CASRRGWGSTNEKLFF	TGTGCCAGCCGCCGAGGTTGGGGATCAACTAATGAAAAACTGTTTTTT
TRBV6-5	TRBD1	TRBJ1-1	-	CASSYSGQGNTEAFF	TGTGCCAGCAGTTACTCTGGACAGGGGAACACTGAAGCTTTCTTT
TRBV20-1	-	TRBJ1-1	-	CSPWKGYRRVNTEAFF	TGCAGCCCATGGAAGGGTTATAGGCGCGTGAACACTGAAGCTTTCTTT
TRBV10-3	-	TRBJ1-6	many	CAISESWAGDSPLHF	TGTGCCATCAGTGAGTCTTGGGCCGGCGATTCACCCCTCCACTTT
TRBV5-1	-	TRBJ1-4	few	CASSLTANEKLFF	TGCGCCAGCAGCTTGACGGCCAATGAAAAACTGTTTTTT
TRBV21-1	-	TRBJ2-7	-	CASSKNEQYF	TGTGCCAGCAGCAAAAACGAGCAGTACTTC
TRBV7-6	-	TRBJ2-4	few	CASSDGGNIQYF	TGTGCCAGCAGCGATGGAGGAAACATTCAGTACTTC
TRBV12-3/TRBV12-4	-	TRBJ1-1	many	CASSLVRNTEAFF	TGTGCCAGCAGTTTAGTCAGGAACACTGAAGCTTTCTTT
TRBV9	-	TRBJ1-4	-	CASSVGTQGYEKLFF	TGTGCCAGCAGCGTAGGGACACAGGGTTATGAAAAACTGTTTTTT
TRBV20-1	-	TRBJ1-1	few	CSARVISKTEAFF	TGCAGTGCTAGAGTCATTTCTAAGACTGAAGCTTTCTTT
TRBV5-1	-	TRBJ1-3	few	CASRASSSEASGNTIYF	TGCGCCAGCAGGGCTTCGTCTTCAGAGGCCTCTGGAAACACCATATATTTT
TRBV7-2	TRBD1	TRBJ1-2	-	CASSLAGTGYGYTF	TGTGCCAGCAGCTTGGCCGGGACAGGGTATGGCTACACCTTC
TRBV4-2	-	TRBJ1-6	-	CASSPPEGSPLHF	TGTGCCAGCAGCCCCCCCGAAGGTTCACCCCTCCACTTT
TRBV9	-	TRBJ2-1	-	CASSVIGGGNEQFF	TGTGCCAGCAGCGTTATCGGGGGAGGTAATGAGCAGTTCTTC
TRBV20-1	-	TRBJ1-1	few	CSATPGEVTEAFF	TGCAGTGCTACGCCAGGGGAAGTAACTGAAGCTTTCTTT
TRBV9	-	TRBJ2-5	-	CASSVVAGESETQYF	TGTGCCAGCAGCGTAGTGGCAGGGGAGAGTGAGACCCAGTACTTC
TRBV6-5	TRBD1	TRBJ1-6	few	CASRTGANSPLHF	TGTGCCAGCAGGACAGGGGCAAATTCACCCCTCCACTTT
TRBV6-6	TRBD1	TRBJ2-2	-	CASSPGGPGTGELFF	TGTGCCAGCAGCCCAGGGGGCCCGGGCACCGGGGAGCTGTTTTTT
TRBV4-3	-	TRBJ2-1	-	CASSQRGVSYNEQFF	TGCGCCAGCAGCCAAAGGGGGGTCTCCTACAATGAGCAGTTCTTC
TRBV6-1	-	TRBJ2-7	-	CASGPQGYSYEQYF	TGTGCCAGCGGACCGCAGGGATACTCCTACGAGCAGTACTTC
TRBV27	-	TRBJ1-5	few	CASSFLGRGGNQPQHF	TGTGCCAGCAGTTTCTTAGGCAGGGGTGGCAATCAGCCCCAGCATTTT
TRBV12-3/TRBV12-4	-	TRBJ1-1	many	CASSLSNTEAFF	TGTGCCAGCAGTCTCTCGAACACTGAAGCTTTCTTT
TRBV10-3	TRBD1	TRBJ2-3	-	CAISQTGTGLGTDTQYF	TGTGCCATCAGTCAAACCGGGACAGGGCTTGGCACAGATACGCAGTATTTT
TRBV7-9	TRBD1	TRBJ2-1	-	CASSSQGFNEQFF	TGTGCCAGCAGTTCACAGGGGTTCAATGAGCAGTTCTTC
TRBV27	TRBD1	TRBJ1-6	many	CASRSDRAYNSPLHF	TGTGCCAGCAGATCAGACAGGGCCTATAATTCACCCCTCCACTTT
TRBV6-1	TRBD1	TRBJ1-5	-	CASEISGGQPQHF	TGTGCCAGCGAGATTTCAGGGGGTCAGCCCCAGCATTTT
TRBV14	TRBD1	TRBJ1-1	-	CASSLRTGSDTEAFF	TGTGCCAGCAGCCTACGGACAGGGTCGGACACTGAAGCTTTCTTT
TRBV3-1	-	TRBJ1-1	-	CASSQAVSGRANTEAFF	TGTGCCAGCAGCCAAGCTGTTTCGGGAAGGGCGAACACTGAAGCTTTCTTT
TRBV29-1	TRBD1	TRBJ1-2	few	CSAETGVGYTF	TGCAGCGCTGAGACAGGGGTCGGCTACACCTTC
TRBV20-1	-	TRBJ2-7	once	CSARFRGLSMEQYF	TGCAGTGCTAGATTTAGAGGCCTTTCAATGGAGCAGTACTTC
TRBV29-1	TRBD1	TRBJ2-1	-	CSAATGAWLNEQFF	TGCAGCGCTGCAACAGGGGCTTGGTTGAATGAGCAGTTCTTC
TRBV12-3/TRBV12-4	-	TRBJ2-5	-	CASSLSAQETQYF	TGTGCCAGCAGTCTTTCAGCGCAAGAGACCCAGTACTTC
TRBV28	TRBD2	TRBJ2-1	few	CASSLFPPSTGGIEQFF	TGTGCCAGCAGTTTATTCCCCCCCTCAACGGGAGGTATTGAGCAGTTCTTC
TRBV5-1	-	TRBJ1-1	few	CASSYWDGNTEAFF	TGCGCCAGCAGTTACTGGGACGGGAACACTGAAGCTTTCTTT
TRBV12-3/TRBV12-4	-	TRBJ2-5	few	CASSLWGGETQYF	TGTGCCAGCAGTTTATGGGGCGGGGAGACCCAGTACTTC
TRBV7-2	-	TRBJ1-6	-	CASTITTMSSPLHF	TGTGCCAGCACCATTACAACAATGAGTTCACCCCTCCACTTT
TRBV7-8	-	TRBJ1-1	-	CASSSSRRGTEAFF	TGTGCCAGCAGCTCCAGTAGGAGAGGGACTGAAGCTTTCTTT
TRBV7-2	TRBD1	TRBJ1-4	few	CASSLEGQGGEKLFF	TGTGCCAGCAGCTTAGAGGGACAGGGGGGTGAAAAACTGTTTTTT
TRBV6-5	-	TRBJ1-5	-	CASSYSVGIGQPQHF	TGTGCCAGCAGTTACTCGGTTGGTATAGGTCAGCCCCAGCATTTT
TRBV9	-	TRBJ1-1	few	CASSVAPGRGMSTEAFF	TGTGCCAGCAGCGTAGCTCCAGGAAGGGGTATGAGCACTGAAGCTTTCTTT
TRBV27	-	TRBJ2-1	-	CASRVEQFF	TGTGCCAGCAGAGTTGAGCAGTTCTTC
TRBV10-3	TRBD2	TRBJ2-1	-	CAISHGTSFDEQFF	TGTGCCATCAGCCACGGGACTAGTTTCGATGAGCAGTTCTTC
TRBV10-3	-	TRBJ1-1	few	CAISEISQGNTEAFF	TGTGCCATCAGTGAGATCTCTCAGGGGAACACTGAAGCTTTCTTT
TRBV12-3/TRBV12-4	TRBD2	TRBJ2-3	-	CASSAGGPGTDTQYF	TGTGCCAGCAGTGCGGGGGGGCCTGGGACAGATACGCAGTATTTT
TRBV7-8	-	TRBJ1-5	-	CASSLVGQRNQPQHF	TGTGCCAGCAGCTTAGTTGGGCAGAGAAATCAGCCCCAGCATTTT
TRBV12-3/TRBV12-4	-	TRBJ1-4	-	CASSSGTYNEKLFF	TGTGCCAGCAGCTCCGGGACCTATAATGAAAAACTGTTTTTT
TRBV12-3/TRBV12-4	TRBD2	TRBJ2-3	few	CASCLTSGGPDTQYF	TGTGCCAGTTGTCTGACTAGCGGGGGGCCAGATACGCAGTATTTT
TRBV5-5	-	TRBJ1-4	few	CASSFDGAATNEKLFF	TGTGCCAGCAGCTTCGACGGAGCCGCAACTAATGAAAAACTGTTTTTT
TRBV29-1	-	TRBJ2-1	-	CSVAEGVYNEQFF	TGCAGCGTTGCTGAGGGTGTCTACAATGAGCAGTTCTTC
TRBV9	-	TRBJ1-1	-	CASSSQPRGGTEAFF	TGTGCCAGCAGCTCCCAGCCCCGCGGCGGGACTGAAGCTTTCTTT
TRBV3-1	TRBD2	TRBJ2-1	-	CSSSQEGLAGSNEQFF	TGTTCCAGCAGCCAAGAGGGCCTAGCGGGATCCAATGAGCAGTTCTTC
TRBV24-1	-	TRBJ2-2	-	CATSDFRGLAGELFF	TGTGCCACCAGTGATTTCCGGGGGCTGGCCGGGGAGCTGTTTTTT